This TCR beta chain was retrieved from a study of blood T cell repertoires in COVID-19. This clone was counted between two and nine times. The assay was immunoSEQ multiplex PCR, and TCRdb's table has in-frame clones only and misses some. The sample lists about 68,000 clones, roughly nine tenths seen once, with 8% to 10% in the top ten. With V trimmed by 0 bases and J by 4 bases, 4 bases remained unmatched. Germline loops: CDR1 MNHNS, CDR2 SASEGT. This CDR3 is built from 16 residues. The V gene is TRBV6-1, the J gene TRBJ2-5, with 11 positions matching TRBD2. The sample taken for sequencing was peripheral blood. This TCR derives from a man aged 45 to 65 with active COVID-19. CDR3 sequence (DNA): TGTGCCAGCAGTGAAGCGCGAACTAGCGGGGGAGAGACCCAGTACTTC. It specifies CASSEARTSGGETQYF.